This T cell receptor beta chain was recorded in a study of blood T cells in healthy people across ages. Study results and caveats: Among long-lived donors, naive CD4+ cells were more numerous and diversity higher than in aged donors.

This clonotype was recorded at least ten times. What it binds is not known. The authors ran a second PCR of roughly 7 to 11 cycles using a sample-barcoded 5' primer and a J-beta primer mix. Tags on each cDNA molecule came from a template-switch adaptor with 12 random nucleotides. There were at least 2.5 million CDR3-containing paired-end reads obtained from each sample. In TCRdb, the 5' RACE reads were re-called with MiXCR into one record per CDR3 protein. Of around 870,000 distinct CDR3 sequences in the sample, around 26% were seen once. Sequencing was performed on blood. The origin of this receptor is a woman at least 80 years old in good health.

The CDR3 loop is CSARGGLYNEQFF. CDR3 DNA: TGCAGTGCTAGAGGTGGCCTTTACAATGAGCAGTTCTTC. This sequence joins TRBV20-1 and TRBJ2-1, with unresolved D. V dropped 1 base and J dropped 4 bases, with 8 bases sitting between them. Germline V gives CDR1 DFQATT, CDR2 SNEGSKA (reference sequence). The length of the CDR3 is 13 residues.